This record concerns one TCR beta chain sequence. This entry belongs to a study of cytomegalovirus exposure and HLA in healthy donors. On the study more broadly: The roughly 700 first-cohort repertoires and the approximately 110 validation repertoires shared the same platform, a later analysis reported.

Germline loops: CDR1 SEHNR, CDR2 FQNEAQ (reference sequence). The CDR3 is made up of 17 amino acids. The trim removed 1 base at V and 5 bases at J, leaving 5 bases unmatched. Libraries were prepared by immunoSEQ multiplex PCR; TCRdb keeps only in-frame clonotypes and omits some of them. The sample consists of hundreds of thousands of clones, 80% to 95% of them appearing once. This receptor was obtained from a woman in her twenties or thirties in good health and CMV-seronegative. J is TRBJ2-6 and V is TRBV7-9, with 10 positions matching TRBD2. Specimen: PBMCs. CDR3 in DNA: TGTGCCAGCAGCTTAGGGCTAGCGGGAGTTCGGGCCAACGTCCTGACTTTC. The encoded protein is CASSLGLAGVRANVLTF.